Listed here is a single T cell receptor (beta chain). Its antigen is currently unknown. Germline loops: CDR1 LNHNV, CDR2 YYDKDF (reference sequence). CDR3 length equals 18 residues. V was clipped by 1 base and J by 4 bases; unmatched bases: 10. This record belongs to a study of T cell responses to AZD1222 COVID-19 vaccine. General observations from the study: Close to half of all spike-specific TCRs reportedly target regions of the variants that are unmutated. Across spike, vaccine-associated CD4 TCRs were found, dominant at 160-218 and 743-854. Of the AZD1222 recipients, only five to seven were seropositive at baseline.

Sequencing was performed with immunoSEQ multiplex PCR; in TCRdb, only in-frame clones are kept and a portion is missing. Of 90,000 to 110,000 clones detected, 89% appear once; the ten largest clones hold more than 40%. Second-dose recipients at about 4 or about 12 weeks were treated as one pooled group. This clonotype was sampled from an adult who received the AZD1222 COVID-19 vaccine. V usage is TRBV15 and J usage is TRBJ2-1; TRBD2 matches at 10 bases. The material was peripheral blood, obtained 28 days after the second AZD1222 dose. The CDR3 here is CATSRGAASGSIYNEQFF. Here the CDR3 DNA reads TGTGCCACCAGCAGAGGGGCGGCTAGCGGGAGTATTTACAATGAGCAGTTCTTC.